This T cell receptor (beta chain) emerged from a study of control samples from healthy donors and cancer patients. This clone was observed once. The V end lost 0 bases, the J end lost 9 bases, and 13 bases lay between the germline ends. CDR1 and CDR2 from the germline V gene are SGHTS and YDEGEE. CDR3 length equals 14 residues. TCRdb keeps only in-frame clones here, not all; method: immunoSEQ multiplex PCR. The profile shows some 100,000 clones, about four fifths of them singletons. J is TRBJ2-1 and V is TRBV5-8; D is perhaps TRBD2 (5 bases). The sample comprised blood. This receptor was obtained from a woman between 25 and 40 years old in good health. The CDR3 loop is CASSLERLTTEQFF. In DNA form, the CDR3 reads TGTGCCAGCAGCTTGGAGCGACTAACAACTGAGCAGTTCTTC.